This T cell receptor beta chain was recorded in a study of blood T cell repertoires in COVID-19. The overall study: The study drew acute and convalescent COVID-19 samples from the United States, Italy and Spain. T cells, B-cell-depleted T cells, or PBMCs supplied cDNA or gDNA.

In the authors' workflow: How many nucleated cells were present was estimated from reference gene primer amplification. Data came from immunoSEQ multiplex PCR; TCRdb stores just in-frame clones and leaves some out. V, J and clone size are those of that table, while D and trimming were read from the DNA. The sample holds 150,000 to 200,000 clones; around 83% are singletons and the top ten take over 1.5%. CDR3 size: 14 residues. The source material was peripheral blood. The TCR comes from a human donor in a cohort sampled during active COVID-19. V is TRBV21-1 and J is TRBJ2-7; the D call TRBD2 from the table was never checked on the DNA. TRBV21-1 is a documented pseudogene. CDR3 sequence: CAIPRRSVSYEQYF. The CDR3 DNA follows: TGTGCCATCCCTAGGCGGAGCGTGTCCTACGAGCAGTACTTC.